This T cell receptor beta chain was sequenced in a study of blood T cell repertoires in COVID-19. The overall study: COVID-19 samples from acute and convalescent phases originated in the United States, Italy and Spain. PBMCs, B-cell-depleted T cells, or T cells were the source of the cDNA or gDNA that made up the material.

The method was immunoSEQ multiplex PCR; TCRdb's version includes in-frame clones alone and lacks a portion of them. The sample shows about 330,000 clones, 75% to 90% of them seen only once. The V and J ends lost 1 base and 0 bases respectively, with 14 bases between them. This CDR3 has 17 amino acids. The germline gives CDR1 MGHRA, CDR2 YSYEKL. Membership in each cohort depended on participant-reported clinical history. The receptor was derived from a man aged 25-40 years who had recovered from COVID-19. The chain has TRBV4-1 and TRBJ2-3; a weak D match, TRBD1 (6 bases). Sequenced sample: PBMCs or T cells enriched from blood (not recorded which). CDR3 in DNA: TGCGCCAGCAGCCAAGCCGGACAGCCAATCAGCACAGATACGCAGTATTTT. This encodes CASSQAGQPISTDTQYF.